The 2 T cell receptor beta chains presented below share a single source sample, sequenced in a study of CD4+ T cells in melanoma. Assay: immunoSEQ multiplex PCR; the TCRdb copy retains only in-frame clones and omits some. The repertoire includes 17,000 or so clones, over 75% of them detected once, and under 5.5% sits in the top ten. Sequencing was done on a sample of cells from a culture (not recorded whether cultured in vitro). Receptors were obtained from a human donor with melanoma.

The chain employs TRBV10-2 and TRBJ2-3; D gene unclear. The V gene's germline CDR1 is WSHSY and CDR2 SAAADI. Trimming took 5 bases from V and 4 from J, leaving 13 bases between them. The CDR3 sequence is 14 residues long. The CDR3: CASSRAQVSDTQYF. CDR3 nucleotide sequence: TGCGCCAGCAGTAGGGCCCAGGTTTCAGATACGCAGTATTTT.

The chain employs TRBV6-6 and TRBJ2-7, with TRBD1 identical over 7 bases. The germline gives CDR1 MNHNY, CDR2 SVGAGI (reference sequence). Losses at the gene ends were 4 bases for V and 0 bases for J; bases not matched to a gene: 3. The CDR3 spans 14 residues. The CDR3, as DNA: TGTGCCAGCAGTTTCGGACAGGACTCCTACGAGCAGTACTTC. It yields the protein CASSFGQDSYEQYF.